What follows are 29 T cell receptor beta chains derived from one specimen sequenced in a study of chemoradiotherapy in HPV16-positive cancers. The protocol was immunoSEQ multiplex PCR, while the TCRdb copy is restricted to in-frame clones and leaves out a portion. Here the sample spans about 8,000 clones, approximately 73% being singletons. The specimen was collected from a patient who underwent chemoradiotherapy. The source of these receptors is a human donor with HPV-associated anogenital cancer.

This rearrangement joins TRBV7-9 to TRBJ1-2; TRBD1 agrees at 8 bases. This CDR3 spans 13 amino acids. V was clipped by 5 bases and J by 6 bases; unmatched bases: 5. CDR1 and CDR2 (germline): SEHNR, FQNEAQ (reference sequence). Here the CDR3 DNA reads TGTGCCAGCAGCCCGACAGGGGTGCATGGCTACACCTTC. Translated: CASSPTGVHGYTF. Complete variable domain (other parts from reference TRBV7-9 and TRBJ1-2): DTGVSQNPRHKITKRGQNVTFRCDPISEHNRLYWYRQTLGQGPEFLTYFQNEAQLEKSRLLSDRFSAERPKGSFSTLEIQRTEQGDSAMYLCASSPTGVHGYTFGSGTRLTVV.

This clone showed up just a few times. This chain links TRBV7-9 with TRBJ2-7; no clear D. Trimming stripped 1 base from V and 2 bases from J, with 15 bases between. The CDR3 extends over 16 amino acids. Per the germline V gene, CDR1 is SEHNR and CDR2 is FQNEAQ (reference sequence). The CDR3 DNA sequence: TGTGCCAGCAGCTTAGGTAACAGATGGGGAACCTACGAGCAGTACTTC. It yields the protein CASSLGNRWGTYEQYF. Full variable domain (outside the CDR3, taken from reference TRBV7-9 and TRBJ2-7): DTGVSQNPRHKITKRGQNVTFRCDPISEHNRLYWYRQTLGQGPEFLTYFQNEAQLEKSRLLSDRFSAERPKGSFSTLEIQRTEQGDSAMYLCASSLGNRWGTYEQYFGPGTRLTVT.

Only a few counts were recorded for this clone. V and J are TRBV9 and TRBJ1-6; TRBD1 might be the D (6 bases). The length of the CDR3 is 15 residues. The germline CDR1 and CDR2 sequences are SGDLS and YYNGEE. V was clipped by 6 bases and J by 3 bases, with 13 bases between them. DNA of the CDR3: TGTGCCAGCACCACGGACAGCAACTATAATTCACCCCTCCACTTT. Its protein product is CASTTDSNYNSPLHF.

The chain recombines TRBV11-2 with TRBJ2-5, with 11 bases identical to TRBD2. Losses at the gene ends were 4 bases for V and 0 bases for J; bases not matched to a gene: 10. The CDR3 totals 18 residues. In germline, CDR1 is SGHAT, CDR2 FQNNGV. The CDR3 region has the DNA TGTGCCAGCAGCTCAGACTTTAGCGGGAGGGTGTACCAAGAGACCCAGTACTTC. Residues: CASSSDFSGRVYQETQYF.

This clone appeared a single time. CDR3 sequence reads: CASSPLPPRNTIYF. CDR3 nucleotide sequence: TGTGCCAGTAGTCCGCTCCCTCCAAGAAACACCATATATTTT. The V gene is TRBV19, the J gene TRBJ1-3; D is undetermined. The CDR3 sequence is 14 residues long. V was trimmed by 5 bases and J by 5 bases, leaving 13 bases between them. Germline CDR1 and CDR2: LNHDA and SQIVND (reference sequence).

The chain's CDR3 is CASSSWRTSGGYNEQFF. In DNA form, the CDR3 reads TGTGCCAGCAGTTCGTGGCGGACTAGCGGGGGCTACAATGAGCAGTTCTTC. This chain connects TRBV28 to TRBJ2-1; 13 positions agree with TRBD2. Germline V CDR1 and CDR2: MDHEN, SYDVKM. After removal of 4 bases from V and 3 bases from J, the junction contained 6 bases not matched to a gene. The CDR3 is made up of 17 amino acids.

This clone has more than one count but fewer than ten. The chain recombines TRBV10-1 with TRBJ2-2; tentatively, D is TRBD1 (5 bases). Trimming stripped 7 bases from V and 3 bases from J, with 12 bases between. The CDR3 consists of 14 residues. CDR1 and CDR2 from the germline V gene are WNHNN and SYGVQD (reference sequence). CDR3 in amino acids: CASKAEGDTGELFF. CDR3 nucleotide sequence: TGCGCCAGCAAGGCGGAAGGGGACACCGGGGAGCTGTTTTTT.

The chain couples TRBV27 to TRBJ1-6, with D perhaps matching TRBD1 (6 bases). The CDR3 is 15 amino acids. V lost 2 bases to trimming and J lost 10 bases, with 15 bases between them. CDR1 MNHEY and CDR2 SMNVEV come from the germline V gene (reference sequence). As DNA, the CDR3 is TGTGCCAGCAGTTTACGGGCAGGGGCTAACTCACCCCTCCACTTT. It encodes CASSLRAGANSPLHF.

The V gene is TRBV28, the J gene TRBJ1-1, with 7 positions matching TRBD1. Germline lookup yields CDR1 MDHEN and CDR2 SYDVKM. The CDR3 covers 14 residues. The ends lost 7 bases at V and 4 bases at J; junction bases unmatched: 9. This CDR3 is CASNEAGGGTEAFF. CDR3 nucleotide sequence: TGTGCCAGCAACGAGGCAGGGGGGGGCACTGAAGCTTTCTTT. Full variable domain (rest looked up from reference TRBV28 and TRBJ1-1): DVKVTQSSRYLVKRTGEKVFLECVQDMDHENMFWYRQDPGLGLRLIYFSYDVKMKEKGDIPEGYSVSREKKERFSLILESASTNQTSMYLCASNEAGGGTEAFFGQGTRLTVV.

The CDR3 sequence is CASSTRQGVGQPQHF. The CDR3 DNA is TGTGCCAGTAGTACCCGACAGGGAGTCGGTCAGCCCCAGCATTTT. V and J are TRBV19 and TRBJ1-5, with 7 bases that match TRBD1. Germline trimming cut 4 bases from V and 6 bases from J; bases unmatched to any gene: 9. Germline V gene lookup returns CDR1 LNHDA and CDR2 SQIVND (reference sequence). This CDR3 spans 15 amino acids.

The rearrangement links TRBV15 to TRBJ1-2; D not resolved. The V gene lost 0 bases and the J gene lost 4 bases, with 9 bases spanning the gap. Per germline, CDR1 LNHNV and CDR2 YYDKDF (reference sequence). CDR3 length equals 14 residues. This CDR3 is CATSRDLGSYGYTF. The CDR3 coding sequence is TGTGCCACCAGCAGAGATCTTGGGTCCTATGGCTACACCTTC.

The chain employs TRBV6-1 and TRBJ1-4, with D maybe TRBD1 (6 bases). Germline V gene lookup returns CDR1 MNHNS and CDR2 SASEGT. Trimming took off 6 bases at V and 11 bases at J, with 31 bases between the two ends. The CDR3 is 18 amino acids. CDR3 sequence reads: CASRETGPARAVEKKLFF. CDR3 DNA sequence: TGTGCCAGCAGAGAAACAGGGCCCGCGCGAGCTGTCGAGAAGAAACTGTTTTTT.

The table lists this clone with a few counts. The rearrangement uses TRBV7-8 and TRBJ1-3; D call uncertain. CDR1 and CDR2 from the germline V gene are SGHVS and FQNEAQ. V lost 4 bases and J lost 0, with 7 bases in between. CDR3 size: 14 residues. CDR3 region: CASSSEFSGNTIYF. CDR3 sequence (DNA): TGTGCCAGCAGCTCGGAGTTCTCTGGAAACACCATATATTTT.

This chain connects TRBV6-5 to TRBJ1-4, with D possibly TRBD1 on 6 matching bases. The CDR3 contains 16 residues. V shed 0 bases and J shed 8 bases, with 16 bases lying between them. Looked up from germline, CDR1 is MNHEY and CDR2 is SVGAGI. The CDR3 reads CASSYSVGGGDEKLFF. Written as DNA, the CDR3 is TGTGCCAGCAGTTACTCCGTGGGGGGGGGCGACGAAAAACTGTTTTTT.

This chain uses TRBV6-5 with TRBJ2-5; D is unresolved. The germline V and J ends were trimmed by 6 bases and 5 bases, with 10 bases remaining between them. The germline V gene encodes CDR1 MNHEY and CDR2 SVGAGI. The CDR3 runs to 12 residues. The CDR3 bases are TGTGCCAGCAGCGCAGCCAGGGAGACCCAGTACTTC. Protein: CASSAARETQYF.

The chain combines TRBV5-1 with TRBJ2-3; either TRBD1 or TRBD2 may supply D (6 bases each). This CDR3 is 15 amino acids long. V lost 1 base and J 3 bases, leaving 12 bases between the germline ends. Germline CDR1 reads SGHRS; CDR2 reads YFSETQ. The CDR3, as DNA: TGCGCCAGCAGCTTGTATCCGGGGGCGACAGATACGCAGTATTTT. The encoded protein is CASSLYPGATDTQYF.

This clone was recorded once. V gene TRBV7-9 combines with J gene TRBJ2-3; a possible D gene is TRBD1 (5 bases). Germline lookup yields CDR1 SEHNR and CDR2 FQNEAQ (reference sequence). Trimming removed 6 bases from V and 0 bases from J, with 13 bases in between. CDR3 size: 15 residues. The CDR3 region is CASSFAGASTDTQYF. CDR3 bases: TGTGCCAGCAGTTTCGCTGGGGCTAGCACAGATACGCAGTATTTT.

The DNA for the CDR3 is TGTGCCAGCAGTTACTCAGGTCACAGGAGGGATGGCTACACCTTC. This codes for CASSYSGHRRDGYTF. V gene TRBV6-5 combines with J gene TRBJ1-2; D possibly corresponds to TRBD1 (5 bases). V dropped 0 bases and J dropped 6 bases, with 14 bases sitting between them. CDR1 and CDR2 (germline): MNHEY, SVGAGI. This CDR3 has 15 residues.

This chain uses TRBV2 with TRBJ1-5; weak D call: TRBD1 (5 bases). V was cut by 3 bases and J by 4 bases, with 16 bases left in between. Germline assignment: CDR1 SNHLY and CDR2 FYNNEI. This CDR3 is built from 16 residues. The CDR3 protein is CASSDVGAGRNQPQHF. CDR3 nucleotide sequence: TGTGCCAGCAGTGACGTCGGGGCAGGAAGGAATCAGCCCCAGCATTTT.

This rearrangement joins TRBV4-1 to TRBJ1-1, with D possibly TRBD1 on 5 matching bases. Germline CDR1 reads MGHRA; CDR2 reads YSYEKL. This CDR3 is 14 amino acids long. V was cut by 3 bases and J by 0 bases, with 8 bases left in between. CDR3 coding DNA: TGCGCCAGCAGCCAGAGGACAATGAACACTGAAGCTTTCTTT. Translating gives CASSQRTMNTEAFF.

V usage is TRBV5-1 and J usage is TRBJ1-1; 10 bases are shared with TRBD1. The V and J ends lost 5 bases and 5 bases, in that order; junction bases with no gene match: 6. The germline V gene encodes CDR1 SGHRS and CDR2 YFSETQ. The CDR3 is made up of 14 amino acids. The CDR3 DNA reads as TGCGCCAGCAGTCGGGACAGGGGATATACTGAAGCTTTCTTT. Translation: CASSRDRGYTEAFF.

The chain uses TRBV30 and TRBJ2-1; D unresolved. The length of the CDR3 is 12 residues. Germline V gene data show CDR1 as GTSNPN and CDR2 as SVGIG (reference sequence). The V and J ends lost 5 bases and 9 bases respectively, with 14 bases between them. CDR3 region: CAWDNNRIEQFF. The CDR3 DNA sequence: TGTGCCTGGGATAACAATAGGATTGAGCAGTTCTTC.

This sequence joins TRBV7-2 and TRBJ2-5, with 10 nucleotides matching TRBD1. CDR1 is SGHTA and CDR2 is FQGNSA in the germline V gene. V lost 1 base to trimming and J lost 5 bases; unmatched junction nucleotides: 4. The CDR3 runs 15 residues. The CDR3 DNA follows: TGTGCCAGCAGCTTAGTAGGGGACAGGGGTGAGACCCAGTACTTC. The encoded protein is CASSLVGDRGETQYF. The variable domain in full, completed from reference TRBV7-2 and TRBJ2-5, reads GAGVSQSPSNKVTEKGKDVELRCDPISGHTALYWYRQSLGQGLEFLIYFQGNSAPDKSGLPSDRFSAERTGGSVSTLTIQRTQQEDSAVYLCASSLVGDRGETQYFGPGTRLLVL.

This clone was observed a few times. The chain uses TRBV5-5 and TRBJ1-1; D is possibly TRBD1 (6 bases). V was trimmed by 4 bases and J by 4 bases, leaving 8 bases between them. The CDR3 runs to 12 residues. Germline loops: CDR1 SGHKS, CDR2 YYEKEE (reference sequence). The CDR3 DNA is TGTGCCAGCAGCCCCAGGGGCACTGAAGCTTTCTTT. Residues: CASSPRGTEAFF.

The chain carries TRBV27 and TRBJ1-5; perhaps TRBD1 as D (6 bases). This CDR3 spans 14 amino acids. Germline V lookup: CDR1 MNHEY, CDR2 SMNVEV (reference sequence). The V gene lost 7 bases and the J gene lost 1 base, with 11 bases spanning the gap. The chain's CDR3 is CASKQGGSNQPQHF. Here the CDR3 DNA reads TGTGCCAGCAAACAGGGCGGGAGCAATCAGCCCCAGCATTTT.

The chain links TRBV18 to TRBJ2-2, with TRBD2 matching 10 bases. J lost 1 base, V lost 8 bases, and 4 bases had no gene match. CDR3 length equals 15 residues. CDR1 is KGHSH and CDR2 is LQKENI in the germline V gene. CDR3 nucleotide sequence: TGTGCCAGCAAACTAGCGGGACGGAACACCGGGGAGCTGTTTTTT. This sequence encodes CASKLAGRNTGELFF.

This rearrangement joins TRBV6-5 to TRBJ1-5; D gene ambiguous. The germline gives CDR1 MNHEY, CDR2 SVGAGI. This CDR3 is 15 amino acids long. The ends were cut back, 0 bases at V and 8 bases at J, with 14 bases in the middle. CDR3 nucleotides: TGTGCCAGCAGTTACTCTTCAGGTTCTATCAAGCCCCAGCATTTT. It yields the protein CASSYSSGSIKPQHF.

The CDR3 bases are TGCGCCAGCAGCCATCCGGACAGGACCAACACTGAAGCTTTCTTT. Encoded protein: CASSHPDRTNTEAFF. This rearrangement joins TRBV4-3 to TRBJ1-1, with TRBD1 identical over 7 bases. J lost 2 bases, V lost 3 bases, and 6 bases had no gene match. CDR1 and CDR2 from the germline V gene are LGHNA and YSLEER. CDR3 length: 15 amino acids.

This clone was seen a few times. V and J are TRBV5-6 and TRBJ1-2, with TRBD1 matching 11 bases. V was clipped by 5 bases and J by 8 bases; unmatched bases: 8. CDR3 length: 14 residues. CDR1 is SGHDT and CDR2 is YYEEEE in the germline V gene. Written as DNA, the CDR3 is TGTGCCAGCAGAAATGGACAGGGGGCGCGAGGCTACACCTTC. This translates into CASRNGQGARGYTF.